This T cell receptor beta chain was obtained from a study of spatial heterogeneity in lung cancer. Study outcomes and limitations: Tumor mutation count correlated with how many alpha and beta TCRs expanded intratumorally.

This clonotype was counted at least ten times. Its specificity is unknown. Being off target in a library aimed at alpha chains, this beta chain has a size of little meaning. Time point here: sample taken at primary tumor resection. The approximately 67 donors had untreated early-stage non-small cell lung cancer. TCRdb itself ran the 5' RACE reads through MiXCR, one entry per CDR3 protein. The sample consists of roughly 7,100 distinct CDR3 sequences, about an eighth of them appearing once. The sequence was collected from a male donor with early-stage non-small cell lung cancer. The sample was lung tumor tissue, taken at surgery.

The CDR3 DNA sequence: TGTGCCAGCAGTGCTCTTGGGGTTCCCGGGACAGGGAGGACGGCTAATGAAAAACTGTTTTTT. The encoded protein is CASSALGVPGTGRTANEKLFF. The V and J genes are TRBV2 and TRBJ1-4, with 9 bases aligning to TRBD1. The CDR3 totals 21 residues. With V trimmed by 4 bases and J by 3 bases, 21 bases remained unmatched. Looked up from germline, CDR1 is SNHLY and CDR2 is FYNNEI.